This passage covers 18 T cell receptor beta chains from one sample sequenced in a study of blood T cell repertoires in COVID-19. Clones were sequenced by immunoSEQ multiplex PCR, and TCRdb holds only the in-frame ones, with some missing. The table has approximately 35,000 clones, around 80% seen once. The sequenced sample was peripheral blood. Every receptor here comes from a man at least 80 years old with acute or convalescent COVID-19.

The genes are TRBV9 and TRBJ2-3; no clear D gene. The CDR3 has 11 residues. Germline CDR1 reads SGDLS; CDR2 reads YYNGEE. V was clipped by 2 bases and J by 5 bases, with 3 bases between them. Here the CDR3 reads CASSVRDTQYF. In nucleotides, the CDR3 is TGTGCCAGCAGCGTTAGAGATACGCAGTATTTT. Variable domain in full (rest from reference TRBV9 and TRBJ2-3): DSGVTQTPKHLITATGQRVTLRCSPRSGDLSVYWYQQSLDQGLQFLIQYYNGEERAKGNILERFSAQQFPDLHSELNLSSLELGDSALYFCASSVRDTQYFGPGTRLTVL.

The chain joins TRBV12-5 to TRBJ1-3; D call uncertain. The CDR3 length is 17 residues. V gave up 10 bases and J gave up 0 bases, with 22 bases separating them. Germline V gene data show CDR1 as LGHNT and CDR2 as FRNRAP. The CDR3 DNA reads TGTGCTACCCAGGCCCTGGGTGGCCTTGGCTCTGGAAACACCATATATTTT. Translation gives CATQALGGLGSGNTIYF.

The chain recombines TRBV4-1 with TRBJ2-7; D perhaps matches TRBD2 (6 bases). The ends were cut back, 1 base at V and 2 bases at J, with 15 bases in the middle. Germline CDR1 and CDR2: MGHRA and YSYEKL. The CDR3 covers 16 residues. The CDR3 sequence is CASSQVFSGAAYEQYF. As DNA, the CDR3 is TGCGCCAGCAGCCAAGTTTTTAGCGGAGCGGCCTACGAGCAGTACTTC.

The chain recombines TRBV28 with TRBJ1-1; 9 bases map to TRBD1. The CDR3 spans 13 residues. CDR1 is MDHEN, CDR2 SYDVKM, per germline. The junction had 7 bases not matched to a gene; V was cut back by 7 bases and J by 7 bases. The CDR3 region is CASNHRGLNEAFF. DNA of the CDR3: TGTGCCAGCAACCACAGGGGGCTAAATGAAGCTTTCTTT. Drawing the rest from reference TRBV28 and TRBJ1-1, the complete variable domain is DVKVTQSSRYLVKRTGEKVFLECVQDMDHENMFWYRQDPGLGLRLIYFSYDVKMKEKGDIPEGYSVSREKKERFSLILESASTNQTSMYLCASNHRGLNEAFFGQGTRLTVV.

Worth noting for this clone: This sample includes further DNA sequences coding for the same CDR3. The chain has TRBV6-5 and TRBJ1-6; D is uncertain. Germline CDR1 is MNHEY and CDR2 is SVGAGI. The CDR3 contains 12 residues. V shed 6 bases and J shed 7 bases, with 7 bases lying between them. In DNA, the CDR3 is TGTGCCAGCAGCAGATCCAATTCACCCCTCCACTTT. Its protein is CASSRSNSPLHF.

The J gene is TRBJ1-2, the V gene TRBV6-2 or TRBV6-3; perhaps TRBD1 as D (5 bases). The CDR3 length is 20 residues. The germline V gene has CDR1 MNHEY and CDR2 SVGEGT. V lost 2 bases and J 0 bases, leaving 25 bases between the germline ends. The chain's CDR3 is CASSYRWFTGSFLANYGYTF. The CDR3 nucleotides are TGTGCCAGCAGTTACAGGTGGTTTACAGGATCTTTCTTAGCTAACTATGGCTACACCTTC.

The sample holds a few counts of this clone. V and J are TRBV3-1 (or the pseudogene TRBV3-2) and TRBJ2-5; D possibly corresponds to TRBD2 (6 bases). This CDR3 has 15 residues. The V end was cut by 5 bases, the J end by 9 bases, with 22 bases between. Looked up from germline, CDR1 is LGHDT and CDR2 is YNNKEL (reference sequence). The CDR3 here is CASSSTSGLPGAQYF. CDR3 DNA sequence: TGTGCCAGCAGCTCAACCTCGGGACTCCCGGGGGCCCAGTACTTC.

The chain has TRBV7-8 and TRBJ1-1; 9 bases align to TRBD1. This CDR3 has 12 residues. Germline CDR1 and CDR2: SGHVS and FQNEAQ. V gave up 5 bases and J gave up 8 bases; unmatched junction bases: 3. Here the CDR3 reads CASSVGQGEAFF. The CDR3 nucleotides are TGTGCCAGCAGCGTAGGACAGGGGGAAGCTTTCTTT.

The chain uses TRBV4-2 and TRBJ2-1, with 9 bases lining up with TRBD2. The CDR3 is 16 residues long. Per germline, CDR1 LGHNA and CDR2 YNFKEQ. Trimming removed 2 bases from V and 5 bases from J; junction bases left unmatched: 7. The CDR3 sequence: CASSQQPGLADNEQFF. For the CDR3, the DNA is TGTGCCAGCAGCCAACAACCGGGACTAGCAGACAATGAGCAGTTCTTC.

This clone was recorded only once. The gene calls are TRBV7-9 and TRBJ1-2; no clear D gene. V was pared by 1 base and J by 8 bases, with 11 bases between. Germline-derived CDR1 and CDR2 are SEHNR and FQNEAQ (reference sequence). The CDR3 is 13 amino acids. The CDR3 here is CASSLDGARGYTF. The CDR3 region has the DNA TGTGCCAGCAGCTTAGACGGAGCACGGGGCTACACCTTC.

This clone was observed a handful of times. CDR3 DNA sequence: TGCGCCAGCAGCCTTCAGGGGAACGACGGGGAGCTGTTTTTT. It is translated as CASSLQGNDGELFF. This rearrangement joins TRBV5-1 to TRBJ2-2, with D perhaps TRBD1 (6 bases). Germline V gene data show CDR1 as SGHRS and CDR2 as YFSETQ. The CDR3 length is 14 residues. With 4 bases removed from V and 7 bases from J, the gap between germline ends came to 14 bases. The whole variable domain, remainder taken from reference TRBV5-1 and TRBJ2-2, is KAGVTQTPRYLIKTRGQQVTLSCSPISGHRSVSWYQQTPGQGLQFLFEYFSETQRNKGNFPGRFSGRQFSNSRSEMNVSTLELGDSALYLCASSLQGNDGELFFGEGSRLTVL.

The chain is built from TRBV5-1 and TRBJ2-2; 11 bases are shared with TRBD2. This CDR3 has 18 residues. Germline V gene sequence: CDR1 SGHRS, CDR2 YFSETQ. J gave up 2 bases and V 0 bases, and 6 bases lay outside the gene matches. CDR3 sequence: CASSLGASGRINTGELFF. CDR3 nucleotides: TGCGCCAGCAGCTTGGGGGCTAGCGGGAGGATTAACACCGGGGAGCTGTTTTTT.

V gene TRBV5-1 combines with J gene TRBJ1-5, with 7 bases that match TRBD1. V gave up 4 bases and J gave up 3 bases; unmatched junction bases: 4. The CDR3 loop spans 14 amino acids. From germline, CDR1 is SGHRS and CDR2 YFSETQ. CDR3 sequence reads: CASSEGQLNQPQHF. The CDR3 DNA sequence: TGCGCCAGCAGCGAGGGACAGCTCAATCAGCCCCAGCATTTT.

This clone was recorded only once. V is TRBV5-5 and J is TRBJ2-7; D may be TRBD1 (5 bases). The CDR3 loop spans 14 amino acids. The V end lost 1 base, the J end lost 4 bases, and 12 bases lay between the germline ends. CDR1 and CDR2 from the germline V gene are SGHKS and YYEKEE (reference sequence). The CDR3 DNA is TGTGCCAGCAGCTTGACAGGAGAAGCTTACGAGCAGTACTTC. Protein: CASSLTGEAYEQYF.

As DNA, the CDR3 is TGTGCCAGTAGTATATTCCGCGGGAGTGGATACGAGCAGTACTTC. It specifies CASSIFRGSGYEQYF. The V call is TRBV19, the J call TRBJ2-7, with 7 positions matching TRBD2. Germline assignment: CDR1 LNHDA and CDR2 SQIVND (reference sequence). The CDR3 loop spans 15 amino acids. The J segment lost 4 bases and the V segment lost 2 bases, leaving 8 bases of the junction unmatched.

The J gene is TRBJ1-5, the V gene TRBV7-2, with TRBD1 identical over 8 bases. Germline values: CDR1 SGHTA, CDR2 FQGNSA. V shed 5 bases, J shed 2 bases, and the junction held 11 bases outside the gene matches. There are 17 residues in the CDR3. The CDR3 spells CASSPVKQGGGNQPQHF. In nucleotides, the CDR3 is TGTGCCAGCAGCCCTGTAAAACAGGGGGGTGGCAATCAGCCCCAGCATTTT.

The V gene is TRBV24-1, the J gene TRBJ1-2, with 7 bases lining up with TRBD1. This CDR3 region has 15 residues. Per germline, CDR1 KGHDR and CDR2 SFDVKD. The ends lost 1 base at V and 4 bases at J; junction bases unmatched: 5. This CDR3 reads CATSDFGTAGYGYTF. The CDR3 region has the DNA TGTGCCACCAGTGATTTCGGGACAGCAGGCTATGGCTACACCTTC.

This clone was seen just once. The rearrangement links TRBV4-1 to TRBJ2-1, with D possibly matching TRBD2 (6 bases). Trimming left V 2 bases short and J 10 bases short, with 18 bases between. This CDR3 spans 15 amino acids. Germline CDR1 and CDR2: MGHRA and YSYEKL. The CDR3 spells CASSQSWRGRVEQFF. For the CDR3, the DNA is TGCGCCAGCAGCCAATCGTGGCGGGGAAGGGTAGAGCAGTTCTTC.